The 26 T cell receptor beta chains presented below share a single source sample, sequenced in a study of early T cells in non-severe SARS-CoV-2 infection. One entry per CDR3 protein, called by TCRdb with MiXCR from the 5' RACE reads. The table has roughly 63,000 distinct CDR3 sequences, about 12% seen once. Sequencing was performed on whole blood, taken at baseline. These receptors all stem from an adult who was a healthcare worker with PCR-confirmed SARS-CoV-2 infection or an uninfected control (not recorded which). The donor label of this sample is uncertain.

V usage is TRBV7-6 and J usage is TRBJ1-2; 9 nucleotides line up with TRBD1. The CDR3 has 15 amino acids. Germline V gives CDR1 SGHVS, CDR2 FNYEAQ. Unmatched junction bases numbered 6, after V lost 5 bases and J lost 2 bases. The CDR3 bases are TGTGCCAGCAGCCCCACCGGGACAGGGAACTATGGCTACACCTTC. Translating it yields CASSPTGTGNYGYTF. The whole variable domain, remainder taken from reference TRBV7-6 and TRBJ1-2, is GAGVSQSPRYKVTKRGQDVALRCDPISGHVSLYWYRQALGQGPEFLTYFNYEAQQDKSGLPNDRFSAERPEGSISTLTIQRTEQRDSAMYRCASSPTGTGNYGYTFGSGTRLTVV.

This clonotype was observed a handful of times. The chain has TRBV6-5 and TRBJ2-5; D tentatively reads TRBD1 or TRBD2 (6 bases each). This CDR3 is 14 amino acids long. Germline V gene sequence: CDR1 MNHEY, CDR2 SVGAGI. The germline V and J ends were trimmed by 3 bases and 6 bases, with 14 bases remaining between them. The CDR3 DNA reads as TGTGCCAGCAGTTATGATGGGGGGCGGAAGACCCAGTACTTC. Protein: CASSYDGGRKTQYF.

V gene TRBV18 combines with J gene TRBJ2-1; 9 bases are a match to TRBD1. The ends lost 0 bases at V and 4 bases at J; junction bases unmatched: 1. CDR1 and CDR2 from the germline V gene are KGHSH and LQKENI. CDR3 size: 15 residues. The CDR3 reads CASSPPGTGYNEQFF. The CDR3 DNA follows: TGTGCCAGCTCACCACCGGGGACAGGGTACAATGAGCAGTTCTTC. The whole variable domain, filled in from reference TRBV18 and TRBJ2-1, reads NAGVMQNPRHLVRRRGQEARLRCSPMKGHSHVYWYRQLPEEGLKFMVYLQKENIIDESGMPKERFSAEFPKEGPSILRIQQVVRGDSAAYFCASSPPGTGYNEQFFGPGTRLTVL.

The sample holds a few counts of this clonotype. The chain combines TRBV15 with TRBJ2-5, with D possibly being TRBD1 (6 bases). The CDR3 totals 14 residues. Trimming took 1 base from V and 4 from J, leaving 10 bases between them. Germline V gives CDR1 LNHNV, CDR2 YYDKDF (reference sequence). This CDR3 is CATSRGQGIETQYF. CDR3 DNA: TGTGCCACCAGCAGAGGCCAGGGGATAGAGACCCAGTACTTC.

This clonotype was seen a handful of times. J is TRBJ2-7 and V is TRBV3-1; 16 bases match TRBD2. The CDR3 length is 14 residues. Germline V gene lookup returns CDR1 LGHDT and CDR2 YNNKEL (reference sequence). CDR3 residues: CASSQGLAGGPLHV. CDR3 bases: TGTGCCAGCAGCCAGGGACTAGCGGGGGGGCCGCTTCACGTC.

The CDR3 bases are TGTGCCAGTAGTATCGGGGGTCGGGTAGCGGGGACCGCTAAGGGGCAGTTCTTC. Translated: CASSIGGRVAGTAKGQFF. This chain links TRBV19 with TRBJ2-1; 8 nucleotides align to TRBD2. V lost 3 bases to trimming and J lost 12 bases; unmatched junction nucleotides: 22. The length of the CDR3 is 18 residues. Germline CDR1 is LNHDA and CDR2 is SQIVND (reference sequence).

The V gene is TRBV7-9, the J gene TRBJ1-1, with D unresolved. The germline CDR1 and CDR2 sequences are SEHNR and FQNEAQ (reference sequence). This CDR3 comprises 13 residues. Trimming stripped 6 bases from V and 5 bases from J, with 13 bases between. This CDR3 reads CASRLGSRTEAFF. The CDR3 DNA reads as TGTGCCAGCAGATTGGGAAGTAGGACTGAAGCTTTCTTT.

The chain uses TRBV7-9 and TRBJ2-5, with D possibly being TRBD1 or TRBD2 (5 bases each). Germline V gene sequence: CDR1 SEHNR, CDR2 FQNEAQ (reference sequence). V was trimmed by 7 bases and J by 1 base, leaving 16 bases between them. This CDR3 is built from 15 residues. The CDR3: CASTKPPRGQETQYF. The CDR3 DNA is TGTGCCAGCACCAAGCCCCCGAGGGGCCAAGAGACCCAGTACTTC. Together with reference TRBV7-9 and TRBJ2-5, the CDR3 gives the full variable domain: DTGVSQNPRHKITKRGQNVTFRCDPISEHNRLYWYRQTLGQGPEFLTYFQNEAQLEKSRLLSDRFSAERPKGSFSTLEIQRTEQGDSAMYLCASTKPPRGQETQYFGPGTRLLVL.

The DNA for the CDR3 is TGCACCAGCAGCCAAGATCGGGGACTAGGGCAGGATACGCAGTATTTT. As protein: CTSSQDRGLGQDTQYF. The rearrangement uses TRBV1 and TRBJ2-3; TRBD2 is taken as the D call from the table, unchecked against the DNA. TRBV1 is a pseudogene. This CDR3 has 16 amino acids.

The table lists this clonotype with many counts. The J gene is TRBJ2-3, the V gene TRBV18; D may be TRBD1 (6 bases). The CDR3 spans 16 residues. CDR1 and CDR2 from the germline V gene are KGHSH and LQKENI. V lost 6 bases and J lost 3, with 19 bases in between. CDR3 loop: CASSLTLGRGTDTQYF. DNA for the CDR3: TGTGCCAGCTCCCTCACCCTTGGCAGGGGTACAGATACGCAGTATTTT.

The V call is TRBV4-1, the J call TRBJ1-4; D ambiguous. Germline-derived CDR1 and CDR2 are MGHRA and YSYEKL. Trimming shortened V by 0 bases and J by 4 bases, and 15 bases separated the two germline ends. The CDR3 spans 17 residues. In DNA form, the CDR3 reads TGCGCCAGCAGCCAAGACCGGGCGGCAGGCAGTAATGAAAAACTGTTTTTT. Translation gives CASSQDRAAGSNEKLFF.

This chain uses TRBV7-9 with TRBJ2-1; the D gene is possibly TRBD1 (6 bases). V lost 5 bases to trimming and J lost 13 bases, with 18 bases between them. This CDR3 is 13 amino acids long. Germline lookup yields CDR1 SEHNR and CDR2 FQNEAQ (reference sequence). The CDR3 coding sequence is TGTGCCAGCAGCCGCCGGACAGCTGGTTTTCAGTTCTTC. Residues: CASSRRTAGFQFF.

This chain links TRBV12-3 or TRBV12-4 with TRBJ1-6; 7 nucleotides match TRBD1. This CDR3 has 16 residues. V shed 8 bases, J shed 4 bases, and the junction held 11 bases outside the gene matches. The CDR3 coding sequence is TGTGCCAGCCAGAGGGGGCCAAACCTTTATAATTCACCCCTCCACTTT. Amino acid sequence: CASQRGPNLYNSPLHF.

This clonotype was counted only a few times. The V gene is TRBV19, the J gene TRBJ2-2; D tentatively fits TRBD1 or TRBD2 (5 bases each). The germline V gene encodes CDR1 LNHDA and CDR2 SQIVND (reference sequence). This CDR3 region has 13 residues. Trimming stripped 6 bases from V and 0 bases from J, with 5 bases between. CDR3 residues: CASRGANTGELFF. CDR3 nucleotide sequence: TGTGCCAGTAGGGGGGCGAACACCGGGGAGCTGTTTTTT.

The chain combines TRBV12-3 or TRBV12-4 with TRBJ2-1; D is possibly TRBD1 (5 bases). The CDR3 covers 15 residues. V was trimmed by 8 bases and J by 3 bases, leaving 17 bases between them. The CDR3 DNA is TGTGCCAGCGGTCTTGATGGGGCGCTCTACAATGAGCAGTTCTTC. This translates into CASGLDGALYNEQFF.

The chain has TRBV6-5 and TRBJ1-5; D is ambiguous. The V end was cut by 5 bases, the J end by 4 bases, with 9 bases between. The CDR3 runs to 13 residues. From germline, CDR1 is MNHEY and CDR2 SVGAGI. CDR3: CASSQTRNQPQHF. In DNA form, the CDR3 reads TGTGCCAGCAGTCAAACAAGGAATCAGCCCCAGCATTTT.

The J gene is TRBJ1-4, the V gene TRBV12-3 or TRBV12-4; unclear D gene. CDR3 length: 12 residues. The V and J ends lost 5 bases and 8 bases respectively, with 9 bases between them. The CDR3 nucleotides are TGTGCCAGCAGTCCCGCCGGGGAAAAACTGTTTTTT. This sequence encodes CASSPAGEKLFF.

This clonotype was seen a handful of times. Written as DNA, the CDR3 is TGTGCCAGCAGTTTTCAGTCAGGGGTCGCCGGGGAGCTGTTTTTT. This encodes CASSFQSGVAGELFF. The genes are TRBV12-3 or TRBV12-4 and TRBJ2-2; TRBD1 is a possible D gene (6 bases). Trimming left V 3 bases short and J 6 bases short, with 14 bases between. The CDR3 has 15 amino acids.

This clonotype has a count of ten or more. The rearrangement uses TRBV5-5 and TRBJ2-1; 7 nucleotides line up with TRBD1. The CDR3 runs to 16 residues. Per the germline V gene, CDR1 is SGHKS and CDR2 is YYEKEE (reference sequence). After removal of 4 bases from V and 0 bases from J, the junction contained 7 bases not matched to a gene. CDR3 coding DNA: TGTGCCAGCAGCCCTCGACAGGGCGTCTCCTACAATGAGCAGTTCTTC. It encodes CASSPRQGVSYNEQFF.

This clonotype was detected many times. This sequence joins TRBV6-1 and TRBJ2-7, with TRBD2 matching 9 bases. The CDR3 runs to 14 residues. Trimming took 5 bases from V and 4 from J; bases not matched to a gene: 6. Looked up from germline, CDR1 is MNHNS and CDR2 is SASEGT. This chain's CDR3 is CASSLAGNLYEQYV. The CDR3 nucleotides are TGTGCCAGCAGTCTAGCGGGAAACCTATACGAGCAGTACGTC.

The V gene is TRBV19, the J gene TRBJ2-3; D unresolved. Germline lookup yields CDR1 LNHDA and CDR2 SQIVND (reference sequence). Trimming took off 6 bases at V and 2 bases at J, with 12 bases between the two ends. CDR3 size: 14 residues. In nucleotides, the CDR3 is TGTGCCAGTAGGTCAGCCCTCAACACAGATACGCAGTATTTT. Its translation is CASRSALNTDTQYF.

The rearrangement uses TRBV19 and TRBJ1-2, with TRBD1 as a possible D gene (5 bases). This CDR3 region has 15 residues. The germline gives CDR1 LNHDA, CDR2 SQIVND (reference sequence). Trimming pared 7 bases from V and 2 bases from J, leaving 17 bases between. In DNA form, the CDR3 reads TGTGCCAGTACCATTCAGGGAATCGCAAACTATGGCTACACCTTC. This translates into CASTIQGIANYGYTF.

The chain is built from TRBV2 and TRBJ2-7, with 8 bases lining up with TRBD2. V dropped 5 bases and J dropped 6; count of bases not matched to a gene: 6. Germline loops: CDR1 SNHLY, CDR2 FYNNEI. The CDR3 runs to 13 residues. CDR3 nucleotide sequence: TGTGCCAGCAGTCGGGAGGGAGCCAGCGAGCAGTACGTC. Translation: CASSREGASEQYV.

This clonotype was counted many times. J is TRBJ2-3 and V is TRBV5-1; TRBD2 aligns across 13 bases. Germline CDR1 and CDR2: SGHRS and YFSETQ. The CDR3 covers 17 residues. With V trimmed by 0 bases and J by 1 base, 2 bases remained unmatched. This CDR3 reads CASSLAGTSGGTDTQYF. The DNA of the CDR3 is TGCGCCAGCAGCTTGGCGGGGACTAGCGGGGGCACAGATACGCAGTATTTT.

The chain has TRBV19 and TRBJ1-5; D is unclear. Trimming removed 2 bases at V and 6 bases at J, with 5 bases between. The length of the CDR3 is 12 residues. CDR1 is LNHDA, CDR2 SQIVND, per germline (reference sequence). Written as DNA, the CDR3 is TGTGCCAGTAGTATACGCGGTCAGCCCCAGCATTTT. Amino acid sequence: CASSIRGQPQHF. Drawing the rest from reference TRBV19 and TRBJ1-5, the complete variable domain is DGGITQSPKYLFRKEGQNVTLSCEQNLNHDAMYWYRQDPGQGLRLIYYSQIVNDFQKGDIAEGYSVSREKKESFPLTVTSAQKNPTAFYLCASSIRGQPQHFGDGTRLSIL.

This chain uses TRBV6-5 with TRBJ1-1; 8 bases fit TRBD1. The CDR3 covers 14 residues. After removal of 0 bases from V and 11 bases from J, the junction contained 8 bases not matched to a gene. CDR1 MNHEY and CDR2 SVGAGI come from the germline V gene. DNA for the CDR3: TGTGCCAGCAGTTACTCCGGGCAGGGGGCGGGCGCTTTCTTT. Protein product: CASSYSGQGAGAFF.